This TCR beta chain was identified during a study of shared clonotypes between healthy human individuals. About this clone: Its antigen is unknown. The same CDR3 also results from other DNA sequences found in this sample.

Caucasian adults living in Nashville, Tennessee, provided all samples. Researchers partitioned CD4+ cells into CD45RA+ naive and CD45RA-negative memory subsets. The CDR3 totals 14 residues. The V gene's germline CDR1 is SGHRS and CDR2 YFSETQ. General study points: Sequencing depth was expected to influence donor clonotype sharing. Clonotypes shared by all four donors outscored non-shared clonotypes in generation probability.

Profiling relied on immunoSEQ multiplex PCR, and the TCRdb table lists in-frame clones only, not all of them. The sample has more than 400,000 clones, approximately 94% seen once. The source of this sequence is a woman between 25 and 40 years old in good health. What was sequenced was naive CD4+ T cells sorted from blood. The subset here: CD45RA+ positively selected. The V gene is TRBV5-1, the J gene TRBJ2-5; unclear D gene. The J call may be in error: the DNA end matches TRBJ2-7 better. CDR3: CASSLASGSYEQYF. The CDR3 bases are TGCGCCAGCAGCTTGGCCTCTGGCAGCTACGAGCAGTACTTC.